This TCR beta chain was captured in a study of graft-versus-host responses after intestinal transplantation. Study details: Recipients uniformly received anti-thymocyte globulin induction, followed by tacrolimus and steroids for 3 to 4 years. Whole-study results and caveats: The authors found GvH clones in recipient marrow, some appearing first in ileum or blood.

The CDR3 spans 13 residues. The ends lost 7 bases at V and 1 base at J; junction bases unmatched: 2. The germline gives CDR1 MDHEN, CDR2 SYDVKM. A note on this clone: What it binds is not known.

Sequencing was performed with immunoSEQ multiplex PCR; in TCRdb, only in-frame clones are kept and a portion is missing. The sample lists tens of thousands of clones, about 80% occurring once. The clonotype comes from a human donor who received an intestinal transplant. Sequencing used unstimulated CD8+ T cells sorted from spleen or lymph node cells, obtained before intestinal transplant. The chain has TRBV28 and TRBJ1-1; TRBD1 matches at 8 bases. CDR3 protein: CASIDRGNTEAFF. DNA for the CDR3: TGTGCCAGCATTGACAGGGGGAACACTGAAGCTTTCTTT.